The 32 T cell receptor beta chains in this list originate from one sample, sequenced in a study of T cell responses to AZD1222 COVID-19 vaccine (dated by TCRdb to the early 2020s). The library was obtained by the immunoSEQ multiplex PCR assay. This is the immuneACCESS table as TCRdb keeps it, with only in-frame sequences that have V and J called. A part of the clones is gone; compared with another copy, unresolved V genes explain less than half, and the rest is unexplained. This sample comprises around 99,000 clones, over 80% of them detected only once. 7.5% to 9.5% of the sample comes from the top ten. What this sample's time point label stands for: about 28 days (+/-7) after the second vaccine dose. The material was peripheral blood, obtained 28 days after the second AZD1222 dose. These receptors were taken from an adult who received the AZD1222 COVID-19 vaccine.

The genes are TRBV7-2 and TRBJ2-2; D is possibly TRBD1 or TRBD2 (6 bases each). This CDR3 has 16 residues. V was cut by 5 bases and J by 6 bases, with 19 bases left in between. Germline-derived CDR1 and CDR2 are SGHTA and FQGNSA. The DNA for the CDR3 is TGTGCCAGCAGCGCCCAGGGGTGGGGGGCCGCCGGGGAGCTGTTTTTT. Its translation is CASSAQGWGAAGELFF.

The chain joins TRBV6-5 to TRBJ1-5, with D maybe TRBD1 (5 bases). Germline CDR1 and CDR2: MNHEY and SVGAGI. The V and J ends lost 5 bases and 6 bases respectively, with 11 bases between them. CDR3 length: 13 residues. In DNA form, the CDR3 reads TGTGCCAGCAGTCTACAGGTTCGTCAGCCCCAGCATTTT. Translated: CASSLQVRQPQHF.

CDR3 amino acids: CASSQGWSQAFF. The CDR3 DNA reads TGTGCCAGCAGCCAAGGATGGTCTCAAGCTTTCTTT. This chain joins TRBV3-1 (or the pseudogene TRBV3-2) and TRBJ1-1; no clear D. This CDR3 region has 12 residues. Germline values: CDR1 LGHDT, CDR2 YNNKEL (reference sequence). V lost 1 base to trimming and J lost 9 bases, with 9 bases between them.

CDR3 coding DNA: TGTGCCAGCAGAGATTGGAGCGGGAAGCCTGAAGCTTTCTTT. Its translation: CASRDWSGKPEAFF. This chain links TRBV7-2 with TRBJ1-1; D gene uncertain. The CDR3 extends over 14 amino acids. Germline V CDR1 and CDR2: SGHTA, FQGNSA. V was trimmed by 6 bases and J by 6 bases, leaving 17 bases between them.

This chain connects TRBV19 to TRBJ1-5; 7 positions agree with TRBD1. Looked up from germline, CDR1 is LNHDA and CDR2 is SQIVND (reference sequence). V was clipped by 6 bases and J by 6 bases; unmatched bases: 8. The CDR3 consists of 14 residues. DNA for the CDR3: TGTGCCAGTAGAGAACAGGGGTTCGGTCAGCCCCAGCATTTT. Amino acid sequence: CASREQGFGQPQHF.

This rearrangement joins TRBV28 to TRBJ1-6; 12 nucleotides agree with TRBD1. The CDR3 runs to 15 residues. Germline assignment: CDR1 MDHEN and CDR2 SYDVKM. The trim removed 4 bases at V and 10 bases at J, leaving 5 bases unmatched. CDR3 in amino acids: CASSWGTGGRSPLHF. CDR3 in DNA: TGTGCCAGCAGTTGGGGGACAGGGGGCCGATCACCCCTCCACTTT.

This clone has a handful of counts. Here the CDR3 DNA reads TGCGCCAGCAGCCAGAACCGGGATACGCAGTATTTT. Residues: CASSQNRDTQYF. This sequence joins TRBV5-1 and TRBJ2-3; D unclear. V lost 4 bases to trimming and J lost 6 bases, with 9 bases between them. Germline CDR1 reads SGHRS; CDR2 reads YFSETQ. This CDR3 has 12 residues.

The chain joins TRBV4-2 to TRBJ2-3; D perhaps matches TRBD2 (6 bases). Looked up from germline, CDR1 is LGHNA and CDR2 is YNFKEQ. This CDR3 contains 15 residues. V was trimmed by 1 base and J by 8 bases, leaving 16 bases between them. The CDR3 region is CASSQGREPLSTQYF. As DNA, the CDR3 is TGTGCCAGCAGCCAAGGGAGGGAACCTTTGAGTACGCAGTATTTT.

V gene TRBV30 combines with J gene TRBJ1-2, with unresolved D. The V end was cut by 4 bases, the J end by 2 bases, with 11 bases between. This CDR3 contains 13 residues. Looked up from germline, CDR1 is GTSNPN and CDR2 is SVGIG (reference sequence). As DNA, the CDR3 is TGTGCCTGGACGGGCAGTTACAACTATGGCTACACCTTC. Translation gives CAWTGSYNYGYTF.

The chain is built from TRBV5-1 and TRBJ1-6; D is unclear. CDR1 and CDR2 (germline): SGHRS, YFSETQ. The V end was cut by 0 bases, the J end by 0 bases, with 7 bases between. The length of the CDR3 is 16 residues. CDR3 loop: CASSLDQSSYNSPLHF. CDR3 bases: TGCGCCAGCAGCTTGGATCAGAGCTCCTATAATTCACCCCTCCACTTT.

V is TRBV24-1 and J is TRBJ2-2; TRBD2 matches at 8 bases. There are 16 residues in the CDR3. Germline lookup yields CDR1 KGHDR and CDR2 SFDVKD. The trim removed 4 bases at V and 1 base at J, leaving 4 bases unmatched. The CDR3 bases are TGTGCCACCAGTGAGAGCGGGAGAGGGAACACCGGGGAGCTGTTTTTT. Its protein product is CATSESGRGNTGELFF.

The chain joins TRBV6-5 to TRBJ2-7; TRBD2 agrees at 12 bases. Trimming removed 6 bases from V and 2 bases from J; junction bases left unmatched: 2. In germline, CDR1 is MNHEY, CDR2 SVGAGI. The CDR3 consists of 14 residues. The CDR3, as DNA: TGTGCCAGCAGGCCTAGCGGGGGGGCCTACGAGCAGTACTTC. Its protein is CASRPSGGAYEQYF.

The chain recombines TRBV7-8 with TRBJ2-1; no reliable D call. The CDR3 runs 18 residues. The V end was cut by 5 bases, the J end by 6 bases, with 26 bases between. Germline V gene data show CDR1 as SGHVS and CDR2 as FQNEAQ. CDR3 loop: CASSTEAQARATINEQFF. CDR3 DNA: TGTGCCAGCAGCACCGAAGCCCAAGCTAGGGCAACAATCAATGAGCAGTTCTTC.

CDR3 coding DNA: TGCGCCAGCAGCCAAGAAGGGTACAGACAGCCCCAGCATTTT. Amino acids: CASSQEGYRQPQHF. J is TRBJ1-5 and V is TRBV4-1; D is uncertain. V dropped 0 bases and J dropped 7 bases, with 10 bases sitting between them. CDR1 and CDR2 (germline): MGHRA, YSYEKL. This CDR3 is 14 amino acids long.

This clone was counted a few times. This chain uses TRBV5-1 with TRBJ2-5, with 8 nucleotides matching TRBD2. CDR3 length equals 14 residues. Germline trimming cut 4 bases from V and 0 bases from J; bases unmatched to any gene: 2. Germline CDR1 SGHRS, CDR2 YFSETQ. CDR3 amino acids: CASSISGDQETQYF. In nucleotides, the CDR3 is TGCGCCAGCAGCATTAGCGGGGACCAAGAGACCCAGTACTTC.

This clone has only one observation. The CDR3 coding sequence is TGTGCCAGCAGCGTAGGTACAGGGTATCAGCCCCAGCATTTT. Translation: CASSVGTGYQPQHF. The V gene is TRBV9, the J gene TRBJ1-5; weak D call: TRBD1 (6 bases). Trimming cost V 0 bases and J 5 bases, with 9 bases left between them. Germline V gene data show CDR1 as SGDLS and CDR2 as YYNGEE. This CDR3 is built from 14 residues.

The gene calls are TRBV27 and TRBJ1-2, with D tentatively TRBD1 (6 bases). The CDR3 consists of 13 residues. V dropped 5 bases and J dropped 8 bases, with 15 bases sitting between them. CDR1 and CDR2 from the germline V gene are MNHEY and SMNVEV (reference sequence). The CDR3 sequence is CASSPQGKGGYTF. The CDR3 coding sequence is TGTGCCAGCAGTCCCCAGGGGAAGGGGGGCTACACCTTC.

The chain recombines TRBV11-2 with TRBJ2-7, with TRBD1 identical over 8 bases. This CDR3 has 13 amino acids. V lost 5 bases, J lost 7 bases, and 7 bases stayed unmatched. Germline V lookup: CDR1 SGHAT, CDR2 FQNNGV. CDR3 nucleotides: TGTGCCAGCAGCCCTCAGGGGGCGGGTGAGCAGTACTTC. Translating gives CASSPQGAGEQYF. The whole variable domain, filled in from reference TRBV11-2 and TRBJ2-7, reads EAGVAQSPRYKIIEKRQSVAFWCNPISGHATLYWYQQILGQGPKLLIQFQNNGVVDDSQLPKDRFSAERLKGVDSTLKIQPAKLEDSAVYLCASSPQGAGEQYFGPGTRLTVT.

The chain combines TRBV27 with TRBJ1-6, with D unclear. Germline V gives CDR1 MNHEY, CDR2 SMNVEV (reference sequence). V gave up 1 base and J gave up 5 bases, with 9 bases separating them. This CDR3 comprises 15 residues. This CDR3 reads CASSLFRVNNSPLHF. The CDR3 coding sequence is TGTGCCAGCAGTTTATTTAGAGTAAATAATTCACCCCTCCACTTT.

The J gene is TRBJ1-1, the V gene TRBV9; no firm D call. CDR3 size: 14 residues. Germline lookup yields CDR1 SGDLS and CDR2 YYNGEE. The V end lost 5 bases, the J end lost 0 bases, and 11 bases lay between the germline ends. The CDR3 sequence: CASRDDGVNTEAFF. The CDR3 nucleotides read TGTGCCAGCAGGGACGACGGCGTGAACACTGAAGCTTTCTTT.

The chain combines TRBV2 with TRBJ2-7; the D is unclear. This CDR3 has 14 residues. The V gene lost 5 bases and the J gene lost 0 bases, with 11 bases spanning the gap. The germline V gene has CDR1 SNHLY and CDR2 FYNNEI. CDR3 coding DNA: TGTGCCAGCAGTCTAAGAAAAAGCTCCTACGAGCAGTACTTC. Translation: CASSLRKSSYEQYF.

The chain uses TRBV6-1 and TRBJ1-3; no definite D call. This CDR3 has 15 amino acids. Germline V gene data show CDR1 as MNHNS and CDR2 as SASEGT. The germline V and J ends were trimmed by 3 bases and 1 base, with 10 bases remaining between them. The CDR3 sequence is CASSEDRVSGNTIYF. The CDR3 bases are TGTGCCAGCAGTGAGGATAGGGTGTCTGGAAACACCATATATTTT.

V and J are TRBV24-1 and TRBJ2-1, with D possibly being TRBD2 (5 bases). V lost 4 bases, J lost 10 bases, and 25 bases lay in between. CDR3 length: 17 residues. Germline V lookup: CDR1 KGHDR, CDR2 SFDVKD. The CDR3 sequence: CATSERGGLFRSSEQFF. As DNA, the CDR3 is TGTGCCACCAGTGAGCGTGGAGGACTCTTCAGGTCGAGCGAGCAGTTCTTC.

This sequence joins TRBV10-2 and TRBJ1-1; 8 bases line up with TRBD1. The V segment lost 6 bases and the J segment 5 bases; nucleotides outside the gene matches: 5. Germline loops: CDR1 WSHSY, CDR2 SAAADI. The CDR3 covers 13 residues. DNA for the CDR3: TGCGCCAGCAGGACAGGGGTGGGTACTGAAGCTTTCTTT. This codes for CASRTGVGTEAFF.

The rearrangement joins TRBV19 to TRBJ1-2; no reliable D call. Germline CDR1 is LNHDA and CDR2 is SQIVND (reference sequence). Trimming cost V 1 base and J 0 bases, with 9 bases left between them. The length of the CDR3 is 15 residues. The CDR3 here is CASSIGKFANYGYTF. The CDR3 bases are TGTGCCAGTAGTATAGGAAAGTTTGCTAACTATGGCTACACCTTC.

V and J are TRBV5-1 and TRBJ2-1, with TRBD1 identical over 8 bases. Germline V gene data show CDR1 as SGHRS and CDR2 as YFSETQ. The CDR3 contains 15 residues. V trimming: 4 bases; J trimming: 0 bases; junction bases outside the gene matches: 3. The CDR3 region has the DNA TGCGCCAGCAGCCTCGGACAGGGCTCCTACAATGAGCAGTTCTTC. Translation gives CASSLGQGSYNEQFF. Filled out from reference TRBV5-1 and TRBJ2-1, the complete variable domain reads KAGVTQTPRYLIKTRGQQVTLSCSPISGHRSVSWYQQTPGQGLQFLFEYFSETQRNKGNFPGRFSGRQFSNSRSEMNVSTLELGDSALYLCASSLGQGSYNEQFFGPGTRLTVL.

The chain combines TRBV20-1 with TRBJ2-7; 8 bases are shared with TRBD1. The J segment lost 2 bases and the V segment lost 3 bases, leaving 3 bases of the junction unmatched. The length of the CDR3 is 13 residues. From germline, CDR1 is DFQATT and CDR2 SNEGSKA (reference sequence). CDR3: CSASPGGAYEQYF. CDR3 nucleotide sequence: TGCAGTGCTAGTCCAGGGGGCGCCTACGAGCAGTACTTC.

The chain has TRBV11-2 and TRBJ1-1, with D uncertain. There are 15 residues in the CDR3. CDR1 and CDR2 from the germline V gene are SGHAT and FQNNGV. Trimming pared 1 base from V and 3 bases from J, leaving 12 bases between. The CDR3 bases are TGTGCCAGCAGCTTAGTTTTAGGATTTGACACTGAAGCTTTCTTT. Translating gives CASSLVLGFDTEAFF.

The chain combines TRBV5-1 with TRBJ1-1, with D possibly being TRBD1 (5 bases). Trimming cost V 2 bases and J 0 bases, with 11 bases left between them. CDR3 size: 15 residues. Germline lookup yields CDR1 SGHRS and CDR2 YFSETQ. In DNA form, the CDR3 reads TGCGCCAGCAGCTTAGACAGAACAATGAACACTGAAGCTTTCTTT. It yields the protein CASSLDRTMNTEAFF.

The V gene is TRBV14, the J gene TRBJ1-1, with D perhaps matching TRBD1 (5 bases). The CDR3 runs 15 residues. With 2 bases removed from V and 4 bases from J, the gap between germline ends came to 14 bases. The germline gives CDR1 SGHDN, CDR2 FVKESK. CDR3 DNA sequence: TGTGCCAGCAGCCAAACCGGGGGGGTTAGCACTGAAGCTTTCTTT. This gives the protein CASSQTGGVSTEAFF.

The chain joins TRBV6-5 to TRBJ2-7; a possible D gene is TRBD1 (8 bases). With 5 bases removed from V and 4 bases from J, the gap between germline ends came to 18 bases. Per the germline V gene, CDR1 is MNHEY and CDR2 is SVGAGI. This CDR3 comprises 15 residues. The CDR3 sequence is CASSQGGTGLYEQYF. CDR3 DNA sequence: TGTGCCAGCAGTCAGGGGGGGACAGGACTATACGAGCAGTACTTC.

The chain carries TRBV7-9 and TRBJ1-2; a possible D gene is TRBD1 (6 bases). This CDR3 has 15 residues. Trimming cost V 4 bases and J 8 bases, with 20 bases left between them. Germline loops: CDR1 SEHNR, CDR2 FQNEAQ (reference sequence). The CDR3 DNA reads TGTGCCAGCAGCTCGTCTACTACAGGGATTTGGGGCTACACCTTC. Residues: CASSSSTTGIWGYTF. Combining the CDR3 with reference TRBV7-9 and TRBJ1-2 gives the whole variable domain DTGVSQNPRHKITKRGQNVTFRCDPISEHNRLYWYRQTLGQGPEFLTYFQNEAQLEKSRLLSDRFSAERPKGSFSTLEIQRTEQGDSAMYLCASSSSTTGIWGYTFGSGTRLTVV.